This T cell receptor (beta chain) derives from a study of memory CD4+ T cells and cytomegalovirus serostatus. Single viable CD3+CD4+CD8-CD45RO+ cells were sorted as the memory CD4+ T cells. Remarks on this clone: Antigen specificity is unknown.

In the authors' workflow: After removing out-of-frame reads, 2,204,828 distinct TCRbeta sequences remained. Profiled with immunoSEQ multiplex PCR; TCRdb holds only in-frame clones, not every one. V and J calls and clone size are those listed in that table; D and trimming were worked out from the DNA. Counted here are under 40,000 clones, roughly 85% occurring once; the ten biggest clones make up about 5.8%. Trimming shortened V by 4 bases and J by 0 bases, and 4 bases separated the two germline ends. Germline loops: CDR1 KGHSH, CDR2 LQKENI. CDR3 length equals 14 residues. Whole-study findings and limits: A US-trained random forest predicted CMV serostatus with median AUC roughly 0.9. Each of 55 to 80 CMV-associated TCRbeta sequences occurred in one to five individuals.

The sequence was collected from an adult in good health and CMV-seropositive. The specimen was memory CD4+ T cells from blood. This chain joins TRBV18 and TRBJ2-6; D is ambiguous. As DNA, the CDR3 is TGTGCCAGCTCACTTCTCTCTGGGGCCAACGTCCTGACTTTC. Residues: CASSLLSGANVLTF. The full variable domain, completed using reference TRBV18 and TRBJ2-6, is NAGVMQNPRHLVRRRGQEARLRCSPMKGHSHVYWYRQLPEEGLKFMVYLQKENIIDESGMPKERFSAEFPKEGPSILRIQQVVRGDSAAYFCASSLLSGANVLTFGAGSRLTVL.